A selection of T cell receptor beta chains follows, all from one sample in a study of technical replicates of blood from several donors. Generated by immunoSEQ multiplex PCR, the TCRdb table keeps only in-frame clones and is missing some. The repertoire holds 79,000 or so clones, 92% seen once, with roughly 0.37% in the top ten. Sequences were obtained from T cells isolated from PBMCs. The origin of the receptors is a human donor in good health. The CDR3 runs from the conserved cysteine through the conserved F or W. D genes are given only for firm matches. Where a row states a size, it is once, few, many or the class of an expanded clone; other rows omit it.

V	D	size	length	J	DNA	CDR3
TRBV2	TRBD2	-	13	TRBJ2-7	TGTGCCAGCAGAGGACTAGAGCACTACGAGCAGTACTTC	CASRGLEHYEQYF
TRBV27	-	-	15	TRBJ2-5	TGTGCCAGCAGTTTTCTAGGGGAGGCGGTAGAGACCCAGTACTTC	CASSFLGEAVETQYF
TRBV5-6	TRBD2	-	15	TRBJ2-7	TGTGCCAGCAGCTCGGGACTAGCGGGGATCTACGAGCAGTACTTC	CASSSGLAGIYEQYF
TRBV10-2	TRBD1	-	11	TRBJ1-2	TGCGCCAGCGGACAGGAGACGCAAACCACCTTC	CASGQETQTTF
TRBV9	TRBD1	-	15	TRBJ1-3	TGTGCCAGCAGCGTAGAAGGACAGGGAGGAAACACCATATATTTT	CASSVEGQGGNTIYF
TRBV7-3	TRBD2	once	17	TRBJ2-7	TGTGCCAGCAGCTTAAACCCTGGACTAGCGGGGCCGCTAGAGCAGTACTTC	CASSLNPGLAGPLEQYF
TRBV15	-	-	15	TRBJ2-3	TGTGCCACCAGCAGTACTACGATCCGAGCAGATACGCAGTATTTT	CATSSTTIRADTQYF
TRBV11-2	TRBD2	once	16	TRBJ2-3	TGTGCCAGCAGCTGGGTAGCGGGAGGACCCCCAGATACGCAGTATTTT	CASSWVAGGPPDTQYF
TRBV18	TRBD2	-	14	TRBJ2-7	TGTGCCAGCTCACCTCTGGGACTAGGGATCGAGCAGTACTTC	CASSPLGLGIEQYF
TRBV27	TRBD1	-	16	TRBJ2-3	TGTGCCAGCAGTTTCCTCGGGACAGATCGGACAGATACGCAGTATTTT	CASSFLGTDRTDTQYF
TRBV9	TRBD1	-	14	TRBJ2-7	TGTGCCAGCAGCGGGACCGGGACAGGGGTCGAGCAGTACTTC	CASSGTGTGVEQYF
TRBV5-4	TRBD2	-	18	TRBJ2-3	TGTGCCAGCAGCCCGGGACTAGCGGGGCCTTTTAGCACAGATACGCAGTATTTT	CASSPGLAGPFSTDTQYF
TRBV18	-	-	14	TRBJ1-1	TGTGCCACCTTGGGGGGGGAAGAAGACACTGAAGCTTTCTTT	CATLGGEEDTEAFF
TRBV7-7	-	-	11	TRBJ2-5	TGTGCTAGCAGCTTCCAGGAGGTCCAGTACTTC	CASSFQEVQYF
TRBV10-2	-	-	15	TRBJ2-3	TGCGCCAGCCTTCCCAGCGGAACGAGGACAGATACGCAGTATTTT	CASLPSGTRTDTQYF
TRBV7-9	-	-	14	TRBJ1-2	TGTGCCAGCAGCACAGCCGGACAGAACTATGGCTACACCTTC	CASSTAGQNYGYTF
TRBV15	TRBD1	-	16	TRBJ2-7	TGTGCCACCAGCAGAGATTGGGGACAGAATACCTACGAGCAGTACTTC	CATSRDWGQNTYEQYF
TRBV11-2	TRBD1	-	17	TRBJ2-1	TGTGCCAGCAGTTCCCTTTCCGGGACAGGGCCCTACAATGAGCAGTTCTTC	CASSSLSGTGPYNEQFF
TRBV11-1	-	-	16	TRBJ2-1	TGTGCCAGCAGCTTAGGGGCTAGCTATTCCTACAATGAGCAGTTCTTC	CASSLGASYSYNEQFF
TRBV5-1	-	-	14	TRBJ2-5	TGCGCCAGCAGCTTGGGGGACAATCTAGGGACCCAGTACTTC	CASSLGDNLGTQYF
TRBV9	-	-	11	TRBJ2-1	TGTGCCAGCAGCCTCGGTCATGAGCAGTTCTTC	CASSLGHEQFF
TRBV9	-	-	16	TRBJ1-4	TGTGCCAGCAGCGTGACCGGACTGGTGGAAAATGAAAAACTGTTTTTT	CASSVTGLVENEKLFF
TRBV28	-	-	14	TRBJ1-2	TGTGCCAGCAGTTTGGCAGGGGCCATCTATGGCTACACCTTC	CASSLAGAIYGYTF
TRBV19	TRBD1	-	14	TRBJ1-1	TGTGCCAGTAGCCCGGGACAGGGGTCCACTGAAGCTTTCTTT	CASSPGQGSTEAFF
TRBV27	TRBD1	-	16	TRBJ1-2	TGTGCCAGCAGTTCCGGGACAGAAATAGCTAACTATGGCTACACCTTC	CASSSGTEIANYGYTF
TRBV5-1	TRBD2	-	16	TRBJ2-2	TGCGCCAGCAGCCTACCCGGCGGGAGAGGTACCGGGGAGCTGTTTTTT	CASSLPGGRGTGELFF
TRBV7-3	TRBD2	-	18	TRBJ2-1	TGTGCCAGCAGCTTGGGTACTAGCGGGCATGGGTCCTACAATGAGCAGTTCTTC	CASSLGTSGHGSYNEQFF
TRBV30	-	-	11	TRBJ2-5	TGTGCCTGGAACTATGCCGAGACCCAGTACTTC	CAWNYAETQYF
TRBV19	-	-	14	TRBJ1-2	TGTGCCAGTAGTATCCACAGGGAAATAGGAGGCTACACCTTC	CASSIHREIGGYTF
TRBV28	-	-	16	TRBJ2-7	TGTGCCAGCAGTTCTCTGACTAGTCCTGTCTCCTACGAGCAGTACTTC	CASSSLTSPVSYEQYF
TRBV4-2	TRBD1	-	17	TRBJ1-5	TGTGCCAGCAGCCAAGAAGAAACCGGGACAGGGTCTCAGCCCCAGCATTTT	CASSQEETGTGSQPQHF
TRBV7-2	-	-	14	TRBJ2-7	TGTGCCAGCAGCTTAGAGGCAACTAGCTACGAGCAGTACTTC	CASSLEATSYEQYF
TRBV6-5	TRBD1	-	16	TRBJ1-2	TGTGCCAGCAGTTACTGGGTAGGGGGCGTCAACTATGGCTACACCTTC	CASSYWVGGVNYGYTF
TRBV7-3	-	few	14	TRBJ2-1	TGTGCCAGCAGGCAGGGGGGAGTGTACAATGAGCAGTTCTTC	CASRQGGVYNEQFF
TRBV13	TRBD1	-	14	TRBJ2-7	TGTGCCAGCAGCTTAACAGGGGGGTCCTACGAGCAGTACTTC	CASSLTGGSYEQYF
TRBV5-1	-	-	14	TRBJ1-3	TGCGCCAGCAGCCCGGGGAACTCTGGAAACACCATATATTTT	CASSPGNSGNTIYF
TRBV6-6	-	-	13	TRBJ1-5	TGTGCCAGCAGTCCGGGACTGAATCAGCCCCAGCATTTT	CASSPGLNQPQHF
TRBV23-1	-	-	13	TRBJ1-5	TGCGCCAGCAGTCAAGGGCCTAATCAGCCCCAGCATTTT	CASSQGPNQPQHF
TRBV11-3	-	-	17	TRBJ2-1	TGTGCCAGCAGCTTCCTATCCCTTATAAGCTCCTACAATGAGCAGTTCTTC	CASSFLSLISSYNEQFF
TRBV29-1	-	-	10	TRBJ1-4	TGCAGCGTTTTTAAGGGGAGGCTGTTTTTT	CSVFKGRLFF
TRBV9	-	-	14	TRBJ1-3	TGTGCCAGCAGCGTAGGAGAACCTGGAAACACCATATATTTT	CASSVGEPGNTIYF
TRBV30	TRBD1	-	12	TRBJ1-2	TGTGCCTGCCGACAGGGAAAACGTGGCTACACCTTC	CACRQGKRGYTF
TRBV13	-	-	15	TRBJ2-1	TGTGCCAGCAGCGATAAAGGGAGCTCCTACAATGAGCAGTTCTTC	CASSDKGSSYNEQFF
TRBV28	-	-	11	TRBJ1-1	TGTGCCAGCAGTCCCGGGTTTCAAGCTTTCTTT	CASSPGFQAFF
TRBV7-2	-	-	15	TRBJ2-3	TGTGCCAGCAGCTTACGCGGGCCTAGCACAGATACGCAGTATTTT	CASSLRGPSTDTQYF